Presented here are 30 T cell receptor beta chains from one specimen sequenced in a study of lymphopenia after photon versus proton radiotherapy. The table came from immunoSEQ multiplex PCR; TCRdb's copy has only in-frame clones and leaves some out. The table shows 50,000 to 65,000 clones, with around 90% occurring only once. Sample: peripheral blood, taken from a patient treated with proton-based radiotherapy. The receptors here all came from a man aged 80 or over with esophageal cancer.

The chain uses TRBV5-3 and TRBJ2-1, with D tentatively TRBD1 or TRBD2 (5 bases each). TRBV5-3 is recorded as an ORF, its role being uncertain. The CDR3 consists of 16 residues. V gave up 0 bases and J gave up 8 bases, with 18 bases separating them. CDR3 coding DNA: TGTGCCAGAAGCTTGGAGTTGGGGGAACTTCGGGATGAGCAGTTCTTC. It yields the protein CARSLELGELRDEQFF.

The V gene is TRBV27, the J gene TRBJ2-1; 11 positions agree with TRBD2. V gave up 4 bases and J gave up 8 bases; unmatched junction bases: 7. This CDR3 is 15 amino acids long. Germline loops: CDR1 MNHEY, CDR2 SMNVEV (reference sequence). DNA for the CDR3: TGTGCCAGCAGTTATTTTAGCGGGGGGGCCGATGAGCAGTTCTTC. Translation: CASSYFSGGADEQFF.

The chain carries TRBV30 and TRBJ2-7, with D unclear. This CDR3 spans 13 amino acids. Germline-derived CDR1 and CDR2 are GTSNPN and SVGIG (reference sequence). Trimming removed 5 bases from V and 3 bases from J, with 14 bases in between. In nucleotides, the CDR3 is TGTGCCTGGTCTATAAGTCTCTACTACGAGCAGTACTTC. Protein sequence: CAWSISLYYEQYF.

This clone was seen a single time. The genes are TRBV9 and TRBJ1-2; 10 bases align to TRBD1. After removal of 0 bases from V and 3 bases from J, the junction contained 8 bases not matched to a gene. CDR3 length: 17 amino acids. Germline CDR1 is SGDLS and CDR2 is YYNGEE. CDR3 nucleotides: TGTGCCAGCAGCGTAGTAGGACAGGGGGAGTCAGACTATGGCTACACCTTC. Its translation: CASSVVGQGESDYGYTF.

This chain uses TRBV7-7 with TRBJ2-1; TRBD2 matches at 12 bases. Germline V gene lookup returns CDR1 SSHAT and CDR2 FNYEAQ (reference sequence). V dropped 4 bases and J dropped 9; count of bases not matched to a gene: 7. The CDR3 length is 15 residues. Written as DNA, the CDR3 is TGTGCCAGCAGCTCGACTAGCGGGAGATCTGCTGAGCAGTTCTTC. This encodes CASSSTSGRSAEQFF.

The chain has TRBV2 and TRBJ2-2; possibly TRBD2 for D (6 bases). Trimming stripped 3 bases from V and 1 base from J, with 12 bases between. CDR3 length: 16 residues. Per germline, CDR1 SNHLY and CDR2 FYNNEI. For the CDR3, the DNA is TGTGCCAGCAGTGATGCTGGGGGGAAGAACACCGGGGAGCTGTTTTTT. It yields the protein CASSDAGGKNTGELFF.

The rearrangement uses TRBV4-1 and TRBJ1-2; D is ambiguous. The V gene's germline CDR1 is MGHRA and CDR2 YSYEKL. This CDR3 is built from 16 residues. Trimming removed 0 bases from V and 4 bases from J, with 15 bases in between. The CDR3 DNA reads TGCGCCAGCAGCCAAGAAGTGAACGGCCAACTCTATGGCTACACCTTC. Translating it yields CASSQEVNGQLYGYTF.

This clone was seen only once. The V call is TRBV5-4, the J call TRBJ2-4; TRBD2 agrees at 9 bases. Germline lookup yields CDR1 SGHNT and CDR2 YYREEE (reference sequence). J gave up 4 bases and V 4 bases, and 6 bases lay outside the gene matches. This CDR3 is 15 amino acids long. CDR3: CASSPGTSTKNIQYF. In DNA, the CDR3 is TGTGCCAGCAGCCCTGGGACTAGCACAAAAAACATTCAGTACTTC.

This clone appeared once. This chain connects TRBV27 to TRBJ1-2; D is perhaps TRBD1 (6 bases). The CDR3 contains 15 residues. Per germline, CDR1 MNHEY and CDR2 SMNVEV (reference sequence). V lost 2 bases and J 3 bases, leaving 13 bases between the germline ends. CDR3 protein: CASSLRGGAYYGYTF. Written as DNA, the CDR3 is TGTGCCAGCAGTTTACGCGGGGGGGCTTACTATGGCTACACCTTC.

The chain links TRBV28 to TRBJ2-7; D tentatively fits TRBD1 or TRBD2 (6 bases each). Per the germline V gene, CDR1 is MDHEN and CDR2 is SYDVKM. The CDR3 has 14 amino acids. Trimming removed 5 bases at V and 6 bases at J, with 17 bases between. This CDR3 is CASSPAGQPSEQYF. The CDR3 nucleotides read TGTGCCAGCAGTCCCGCGGGACAACCGAGCGAGCAGTACTTC.

The chain joins TRBV19 to TRBJ1-5; the D is unclear. CDR3 size: 13 residues. Germline-derived CDR1 and CDR2 are LNHDA and SQIVND (reference sequence). Trimming took off 3 bases at V and 11 bases at J, with 14 bases between the two ends. Written as DNA, the CDR3 is TGTGCCAGTAGTATTGGCGCGGAGTCAGCCCAGCATTTT. Encoded protein: CASSIGAESAQHF.

As DNA, the CDR3 is TGCGCCAGCAGCCCTCAACAGGGTGTGGTGGGCGAGCAGTACTTC. Amino acids: CASSPQQGVVGEQYF. The gene calls are TRBV5-1 and TRBJ2-7, with TRBD1 as a possible D gene (6 bases). The ends were cut back, 4 bases at V and 6 bases at J, with 20 bases in the middle. The length of the CDR3 is 15 residues. Looked up from germline, CDR1 is SGHRS and CDR2 is YFSETQ.

V is TRBV5-1 and J is TRBJ2-1, with D tentatively TRBD1 (5 bases). V lost 1 base and J 5 bases, leaving 7 bases between the germline ends. CDR3 length: 13 residues. From germline, CDR1 is SGHRS and CDR2 YFSETQ. The chain's CDR3 is CASSLQDNNEQFF. For the CDR3, the DNA is TGCGCCAGCAGCTTGCAGGACAACAATGAGCAGTTCTTC. Supplemented by reference TRBV5-1 and TRBJ2-1, the full variable domain reads KAGVTQTPRYLIKTRGQQVTLSCSPISGHRSVSWYQQTPGQGLQFLFEYFSETQRNKGNFPGRFSGRQFSNSRSEMNVSTLELGDSALYLCASSLQDNNEQFFGPGTRLTVL.

The chain has TRBV5-1 and TRBJ1-6; no firm D call. V lost 4 bases and J lost 6, with 14 bases in between. Looked up from germline, CDR1 is SGHRS and CDR2 is YFSETQ. CDR3 length: 15 residues. The CDR3 nucleotides are TGCGCCAGCAGCAGCCCGGACCTTGGTAATTCACCCCTCCACTTT. The encoded protein is CASSSPDLGNSPLHF.

The rearrangement links TRBV29-1 to TRBJ1-1; the D gene is possibly TRBD1 (6 bases). V lost 1 base and J lost 3, with 9 bases in between. This CDR3 comprises 13 residues. CDR1 and CDR2 (germline): SQVTM, ANQGSEA. The CDR3 region has the DNA TGCAGCGTTGAAGTAGGGGGGGACACTGAAGCTTTCTTT. This sequence encodes CSVEVGGDTEAFF.

CDR3 nucleotides: TGTGCCAGTAGTTCTACGGGGGCCGCAGGGGCTACGCAGTATTTT. It is translated as CASSSTGAAGATQYF. The chain joins TRBV19 to TRBJ2-3; D tentatively reads TRBD1 or TRBD2 (6 bases each). V was shortened by 5 bases and J by 8 bases, with 20 bases between the two germline ends. The CDR3 contains 15 residues. Germline CDR1 reads LNHDA; CDR2 reads SQIVND (reference sequence).

Only one count was recorded for this clone. The gene calls are TRBV28 and TRBJ1-1; D not resolved. Germline assignment: CDR1 MDHEN and CDR2 SYDVKM. V gave up 6 bases and J gave up 4 bases, with 6 bases separating them. CDR3 length: 11 residues. The CDR3 DNA reads TGTGCCAGCAGCGGGTTCACTGAAGCTTTCTTT. It is translated as CASSGFTEAFF. Supplemented by reference TRBV28 and TRBJ1-1, the full variable domain reads DVKVTQSSRYLVKRTGEKVFLECVQDMDHENMFWYRQDPGLGLRLIYFSYDVKMKEKGDIPEGYSVSREKKERFSLILESASTNQTSMYLCASSGFTEAFFGQGTRLTVV.

This clone has more than one count but fewer than ten. V and J are TRBV7-9 and TRBJ1-5; D is unresolved. Germline assignment: CDR1 SEHNR and CDR2 FQNEAQ (reference sequence). The CDR3 loop spans 15 amino acids. The V and J ends lost 5 bases and 7 bases respectively, with 18 bases between them. The chain's CDR3 is CASSEDRARGQPQHF. DNA for the CDR3: TGTGCCAGCAGCGAGGACCGGGCCCGAGGACAGCCCCAGCATTTT.

The chain has TRBV30 and TRBJ2-7, with 7 bases that match TRBD1. After removal of 3 bases from V and 1 base from J, the junction contained 6 bases not matched to a gene. The CDR3 contains 14 residues. Germline assignment: CDR1 GTSNPN and CDR2 SVGIG (reference sequence). This chain's CDR3 is CAWRTGTASYEQYF. The CDR3, as DNA: TGTGCCTGGAGGACGGGGACAGCGTCCTACGAGCAGTACTTC.

The rearrangement joins TRBV6-5 to TRBJ1-2, with a weak D call TRBD1 (6 bases). This CDR3 spans 15 amino acids. Germline assignment: CDR1 MNHEY and CDR2 SVGAGI. The ends were cut back, 6 bases at V and 5 bases at J, with 19 bases in the middle. The CDR3 region is CASSPSDSIPYGYTF. The CDR3, as DNA: TGTGCCAGCAGCCCATCGGACAGTATACCTTATGGCTACACCTTC.

The V and J genes are TRBV27 and TRBJ2-5, with 8 bases matching TRBD1. CDR1 MNHEY and CDR2 SMNVEV come from the germline V gene (reference sequence). V lost 4 bases to trimming and J lost 5 bases; unmatched junction nucleotides: 6. This CDR3 comprises 14 residues. The CDR3 reads CASSSHRGRETQYF. CDR3 nucleotide sequence: TGTGCCAGCAGTTCCCACAGGGGGAGGGAGACCCAGTACTTC.

The CDR3 reads CASSLVAGNMQANVLTF. CDR3 DNA: TGTGCCAGCAGCTTGGTGGCAGGGAACATGCAGGCCAACGTCCTGACTTTC. The rearrangement links TRBV5-4 to TRBJ2-6; TRBD1 might be the D (5 bases). V dropped 0 bases and J dropped 6 bases, with 16 bases sitting between them. Germline V lookup: CDR1 SGHNT, CDR2 YYREEE (reference sequence). This CDR3 has 17 residues.

This sequence joins TRBV7-9 and TRBJ2-7; 7 bases fit TRBD2. This CDR3 comprises 15 residues. Trimming cost V 3 bases and J 1 base; bases outside gene matches: 6. The V gene's germline CDR1 is SEHNR and CDR2 FQNEAQ (reference sequence). The CDR3, as DNA: TGTGCCAGCAGCTTCGGTGGGGGGGAATCCTACGAGCAGTACTTC. Translating it yields CASSFGGGESYEQYF.

V gene TRBV5-4 combines with J gene TRBJ2-7; 7 bases agree with TRBD1. The V segment lost 7 bases and the J segment 5 bases; nucleotides outside the gene matches: 15. The germline V gene encodes CDR1 SGHNT and CDR2 YYREEE (reference sequence). The CDR3 is made up of 15 amino acids. The CDR3 is CASSSGTVTLDEQYF. CDR3 in DNA: TGTGCCAGCTCGTCAGGGACAGTCACACTCGACGAGCAGTACTTC.

The table lists this clone with a count of one. This chain connects TRBV7-7 to TRBJ1-2, with D maybe TRBD1 (5 bases). Germline-derived CDR1 and CDR2 are SSHAT and FNYEAQ (reference sequence). The CDR3 extends over 14 amino acids. V was clipped by 4 bases and J by 4 bases, with 13 bases between them. The CDR3 DNA sequence: TGTGCCAGCAGCTCAACAGGCGCACCCTATGGCTACACCTTC. This sequence encodes CASSSTGAPYGYTF.

The rearrangement links TRBV7-3 to TRBJ2-5; 14 bases match TRBD2. Germline V gives CDR1 SGHTA, CDR2 FQGTGA. Trimming removed 5 bases from V and 10 bases from J; junction bases left unmatched: 18. The CDR3 has 18 amino acids. Here the CDR3 DNA reads TGTGCCAGCAGCCCTACACCGGGGACTAGCGGGGGCCTGGCGGACCAGTACTTC. Protein sequence: CASSPTPGTSGGLADQYF.

The rearrangement joins TRBV11-3 to TRBJ2-5; D gene uncertain. The CDR3 runs to 11 residues. Germline CDR1 is SGHNT and CDR2 is YENEEA. The germline V and J ends were trimmed by 5 bases and 5 bases, with 6 bases remaining between them. The CDR3 DNA reads as TGTGCCAGCAGCCCTATGGAGACCCAGTACTTC. This gives the protein CASSPMETQYF.

The table lists this clone with a count of one. The chain has TRBV11-2 and TRBJ2-1; 10 nucleotides line up with TRBD1. The V gene end was trimmed by 6 bases and the J gene end by 6 bases; junction bases not matched to a gene: 2. CDR1 and CDR2 from the germline V gene are SGHAT and FQNNGV. CDR3 length equals 13 residues. The CDR3 DNA follows: TGTGCCAGCAGGAGGACAGGGGGCAATGAGCAGTTCTTC. Protein product: CASRRTGGNEQFF.

This clone was seen once. The chain combines TRBV5-1 with TRBJ2-6; D is possibly TRBD2 (5 bases). The CDR3 extends over 18 amino acids. Germline V gene sequence: CDR1 SGHRS, CDR2 YFSETQ. V was trimmed by 0 bases and J by 0 bases, leaving 13 bases between them. The CDR3 region has the DNA TGCGCCAGCAGCTTGGCCGGGCCTGCGGGCTCTGGGGCCAACGTCCTGACTTTC. This gives the protein CASSLAGPAGSGANVLTF.

The J gene is TRBJ2-1, the V gene TRBV9; 10 nucleotides agree with TRBD1. The V gene end was trimmed by 0 bases and the J gene end by 8 bases; junction bases not matched to a gene: 11. Per germline, CDR1 SGDLS and CDR2 YYNGEE. The CDR3 sequence is 17 residues long. The CDR3 spells CASSVAPVPGQGHEQFF. In DNA form, the CDR3 reads TGTGCCAGCAGCGTAGCGCCTGTCCCGGGACAGGGGCATGAGCAGTTCTTC.